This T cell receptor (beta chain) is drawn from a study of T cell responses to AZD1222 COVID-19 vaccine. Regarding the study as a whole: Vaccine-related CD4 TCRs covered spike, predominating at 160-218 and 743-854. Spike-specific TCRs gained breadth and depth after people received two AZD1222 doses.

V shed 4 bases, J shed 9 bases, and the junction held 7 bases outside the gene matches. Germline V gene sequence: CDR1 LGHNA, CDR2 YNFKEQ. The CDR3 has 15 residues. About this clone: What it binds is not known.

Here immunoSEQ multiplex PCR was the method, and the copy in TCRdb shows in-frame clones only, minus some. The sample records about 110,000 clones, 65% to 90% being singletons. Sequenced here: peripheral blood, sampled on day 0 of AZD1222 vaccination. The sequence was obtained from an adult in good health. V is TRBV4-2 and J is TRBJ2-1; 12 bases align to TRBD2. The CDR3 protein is CASSLSSGGAREQFF. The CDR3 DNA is TGTGCCAGCAGCCTCTCTAGCGGGGGGGCTCGTGAGCAGTTCTTC.